One TCR beta chain is described in this entry. The V and J ends lost 2 bases and 1 base respectively, with 11 bases between them. CDR3 size: 15 residues. CDR1 is SGHAT and CDR2 is FQNNGV in the germline V gene. This specimen comes from a study of T cell clones after liver transplantation. The wider study: Tolerant meant at least one year fully off immunosuppression without liver enzymes above twice normal. Blood was drawn pre-transplant, before withdrawal, and after full or failed withdrawal.

Here immunoSEQ multiplex PCR was the method, and the copy in TCRdb shows in-frame clones only, minus some. The sample has 68,000 or so clones, almost 95% seen once; the top ten hold 0.8% to 1%. Sequenced material: CD4+ T cells from blood, taken around 25 months after liver transplant. This TCR derives from a human patient who received a liver transplant. Some T cells may be the graft donor's. The chain is built from TRBV11-2 and TRBJ1-1; D call uncertain. CDR3 sequence reads: CASSLSWGANTEAFF. The CDR3 DNA is TGTGCCAGCAGCTTATCGTGGGGAGCGAACACTGAAGCTTTCTTT.